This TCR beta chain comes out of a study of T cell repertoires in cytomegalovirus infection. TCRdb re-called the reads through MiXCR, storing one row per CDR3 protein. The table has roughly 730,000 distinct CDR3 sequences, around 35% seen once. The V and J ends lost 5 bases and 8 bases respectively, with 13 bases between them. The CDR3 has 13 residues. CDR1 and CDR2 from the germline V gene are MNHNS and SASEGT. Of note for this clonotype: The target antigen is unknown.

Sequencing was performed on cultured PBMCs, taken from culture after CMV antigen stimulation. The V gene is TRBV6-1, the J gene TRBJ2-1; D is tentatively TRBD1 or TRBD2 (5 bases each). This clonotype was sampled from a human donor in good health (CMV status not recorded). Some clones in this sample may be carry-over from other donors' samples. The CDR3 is CASSRDSGDEQFF. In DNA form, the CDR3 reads TGTGCCAGCAGTAGAGACAGCGGAGATGAGCAGTTCTTC.